These 10 T cell receptor beta chains were sequenced from one sample in a study of response to subunit inactivated influenza vaccine. In TCRdb, the RT-PCR reads were re-called with MiXCR into one record per CDR3 protein. The table shows around 760,000 distinct CDR3 sequences, with 14% occurring only once. The input for sequencing was PBMCs from blood, taken roughly 2 weeks before vaccination. These receptors all come from a man between 50 and 59 years old who received an inactivated influenza vaccine.

With respect to this clonotype: The junction and the germline gene differ at one end; a read error may be behind it. The CDR3 loop is CSWSVVSSYEQYF. The DNA for the CDR3 is TGTTCCTGGAGTGTGGTCAGCTCCTACGAGCAGTACTTC. The gene calls are TRBV30 and TRBJ2-7; unclear D gene. Germline lookup yields CDR1 GTSNPN and CDR2 SVGIG (reference sequence). The CDR3 runs 13 residues.

The rearrangement joins TRBV20-1 to TRBJ2-3; 9 bases are shared with TRBD2. The germline V gene has CDR1 DFQATT and CDR2 SNEGSKA (reference sequence). The CDR3 consists of 16 residues. Trimming removed 6 bases from V and 5 bases from J; junction bases left unmatched: 15. The CDR3 reads CSAPLGLAGSGDTQYF. The DNA of the CDR3 is TGCAGTGCCCCTCTTGGGCTAGCGGGAAGTGGAGATACGCAGTATTTT.

A note on this clonotype: Mismatch with germline at one junction end may stem from a read error. The chain links TRBV5-5 to TRBJ2-2, with D unclear. The germline CDR1 and CDR2 sequences are SGHKS and YYEKEE (reference sequence). The CDR3 runs 16 residues. The CDR3, as DNA: TGTGCCAGCAGTTTGGACGGGCCATCGAACACCGGGGAGCTGTTTTTT. This gives the protein CASSLDGPSNTGELFF.

This chain uses TRBV4-2 with TRBJ1-5; 9 bases match TRBD1. Germline lookup yields CDR1 LGHNA and CDR2 YNFKEQ. The CDR3 is made up of 15 amino acids. Losses at the gene ends were 4 bases for V and 3 bases for J; bases not matched to a gene: 4. The CDR3 sequence: CASSLRQGDNQPQHF. The DNA of the CDR3 is TGTGCCAGCAGCCTTCGACAGGGGGACAATCAGCCCCAGCATTTT.

This clonotype came up a few times. The J gene is TRBJ2-4, the V gene TRBV7-2; D unclear. V lost 5 bases and J 2 bases, leaving 10 bases between the germline ends. CDR3 length: 14 residues. Per germline, CDR1 SGHTA and CDR2 FQGNSA. The CDR3 loop reads CASSRRESKNIQYF. CDR3 coding DNA: TGTGCCAGCAGCCGCCGTGAGTCCAAAAACATTCAGTACTTC.

This clonotype was counted a few times. The chain is built from TRBV7-2 and TRBJ2-5, with D uncertain. The germline V gene encodes CDR1 SGHTA and CDR2 FQGNSA. This CDR3 comprises 16 residues. The V end was cut by 2 bases, the J end by 2 bases, with 15 bases between. CDR3 in DNA: TGTGCCAGCAGCTTACCCGTCCAGCTCCTTCAAGAGACCCAGTACTTC. Its protein product is CASSLPVQLLQETQYF.

This clonotype was recorded a few times. This rearrangement joins TRBV18 to TRBJ2-3, with TRBD2 matching over 13 bases. The CDR3 loop spans 19 amino acids. After removal of 1 base from V and 0 bases from J, the junction contained 7 bases not matched to a gene. Germline assignment: CDR1 KGHSH and CDR2 LQKENI. This CDR3 reads CASSPRLAGGYPSTDTQYF. DNA of the CDR3: TGTGCCAGCTCACCACGACTAGCGGGAGGATACCCAAGCACAGATACGCAGTATTTT.

The chain has TRBV4-3 and TRBJ2-3; possibly TRBD2 for D (6 bases). The V end lost 1 base, the J end lost 4 bases, and 15 bases lay between the germline ends. Germline assignment: CDR1 LGHNA and CDR2 YSLEER. CDR3 length: 16 residues. CDR3 protein: CASSQVWSSVADTQYF. For the CDR3, the DNA is TGCGCCAGCAGCCAAGTATGGTCTAGCGTTGCAGATACGCAGTATTTT.

The V call is TRBV6-1, the J call TRBJ1-5; the D gene is possibly TRBD1 (5 bases). The CDR3 sequence is 14 residues long. Germline lookup yields CDR1 MNHNS and CDR2 SASEGT. V shed 4 bases and J shed 5 bases, with 12 bases lying between them. The CDR3 is CASSVGGWDQPQHF. For the CDR3, the DNA is TGTGCCAGCAGTGTGGGGGGTTGGGATCAGCCCCAGCATTTT.

V is TRBV10-3 and J is TRBJ1-5; D not certain. CDR3 length: 15 amino acids. The V gene's germline CDR1 is ENHRY and CDR2 SYGVKD. V was clipped by 0 bases and J by 0 bases, with 6 bases between them. The CDR3 DNA reads as TGTGCCATCAGTGAGTCGGATAATAGCAATCAGCCCCAGCATTTT. This gives the protein CAISESDNSNQPQHF.